The present entry profiles one T cell receptor (beta chain) with its context. Germline CDR1 reads LGHDT; CDR2 reads YNNKEL (reference sequence). This CDR3 is built from 15 residues. With V trimmed by 3 bases and J by 1 base, 3 bases remained unmatched. Treg sorting used a CD4+CD25+CD127-/low gate. TCRdb processed the 5' RACE reads anew with MiXCR; each CDR3 protein has one entry. The sample lists tens of thousands of distinct CDR3 sequences, about 26% seen once, with around 2% in the top ten. The sequenced sample was tumor-infiltrating Tregs sorted from the breast tumor. The clonotype originates from a female donor with breast cancer. The chain couples TRBV3-1 to TRBJ2-1; the match to TRBD2 covers 7 bases. Here the CDR3 DNA reads TGTGCCAGCAGCCAGACTAGCAATTCCTACAATGAGCAGTTCTTC. The encoded protein is CASSQTSNSYNEQFF.